This T cell receptor beta chain was observed in a study of blood T cell repertoires in COVID-19. TCRdb's table, derived via immunoSEQ multiplex PCR, lists solely in-frame clones and lacks some. In the table there are about 350,000 clones, 87% of which are singletons. Cohort allocation depended upon clinical history that participants reported. Germline lookup yields CDR1 LNHNV and CDR2 YYDKDF (reference sequence). The CDR3 is made up of 16 amino acids. J lost 6 bases, V lost 2 bases, and 7 bases had no gene match. The source of this sequence is a woman aged 25 to 39 who had recovered from COVID-19. The sample taken for sequencing was PBMCs or T cells enriched from blood (not recorded which). V gene TRBV15 combines with J gene TRBJ1-4; TRBD1 agrees at 9 bases. CDR3 nucleotides: TGTGCCACCAGCAGATTTTTTCGACAGGGGGATGAAAAACTGTTTTTT. It translates to CATSRFFRQGDEKLFF.